This TCR beta chain was retrieved from a study of graft-versus-host responses after intestinal transplantation. At the level of the study: Recipients uniformly received anti-thymocyte globulin induction, followed by tacrolimus and steroids for 3 to 4 years. Study results and limitations: The marrow of recipients harbored GvH clones, and ileum or blood showed some of them first. Maximum circulating GvH clone levels tracked with early post-transplant HvG decreases.

Remarks on this clone: Its cognate antigen is unknown.

Researchers processed graft tissue to release intraepithelial and lamina propria lymphocytes. This CDR3 is 16 amino acids long. After removal of 3 bases from V and 3 bases from J, the junction contained 10 bases not matched to a gene. Germline V lookup: CDR1 PRHDT, CDR2 FYEKMQ (reference sequence). The table came from immunoSEQ multiplex PCR; TCRdb's copy has only in-frame clones and leaves some out. The table records approximately 15,000 clones, about two thirds of them present only once. Specimen: ileum tissue, collected around 720 days after intestinal transplantation. This chain joins TRBV13 and TRBJ2-7, with 8 bases matching TRBD1. The origin of this receptor is a human patient who received an intestinal transplant, so some T cells may come from the graft donor. This chain's CDR3 is CASSLGLTGVHYEQYF. The CDR3 DNA is TGTGCCAGCAGCTTGGGCCTGACAGGGGTCCACTACGAGCAGTACTTC.